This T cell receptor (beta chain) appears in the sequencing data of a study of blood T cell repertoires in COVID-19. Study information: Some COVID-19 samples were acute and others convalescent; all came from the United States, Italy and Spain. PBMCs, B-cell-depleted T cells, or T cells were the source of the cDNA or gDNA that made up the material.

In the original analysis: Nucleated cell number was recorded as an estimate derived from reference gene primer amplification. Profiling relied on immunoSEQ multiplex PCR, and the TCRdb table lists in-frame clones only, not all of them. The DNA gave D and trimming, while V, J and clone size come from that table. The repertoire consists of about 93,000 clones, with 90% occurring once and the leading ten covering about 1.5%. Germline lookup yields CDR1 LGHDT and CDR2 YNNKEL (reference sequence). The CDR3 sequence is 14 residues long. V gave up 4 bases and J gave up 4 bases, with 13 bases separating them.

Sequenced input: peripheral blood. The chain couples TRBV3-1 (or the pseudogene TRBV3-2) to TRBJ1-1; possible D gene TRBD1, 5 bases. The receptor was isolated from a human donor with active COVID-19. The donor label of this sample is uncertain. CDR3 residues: CASSPYFQGTEAFF. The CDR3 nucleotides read TGTGCCAGCAGCCCATATTTCCAGGGCACTGAAGCTTTCTTT.